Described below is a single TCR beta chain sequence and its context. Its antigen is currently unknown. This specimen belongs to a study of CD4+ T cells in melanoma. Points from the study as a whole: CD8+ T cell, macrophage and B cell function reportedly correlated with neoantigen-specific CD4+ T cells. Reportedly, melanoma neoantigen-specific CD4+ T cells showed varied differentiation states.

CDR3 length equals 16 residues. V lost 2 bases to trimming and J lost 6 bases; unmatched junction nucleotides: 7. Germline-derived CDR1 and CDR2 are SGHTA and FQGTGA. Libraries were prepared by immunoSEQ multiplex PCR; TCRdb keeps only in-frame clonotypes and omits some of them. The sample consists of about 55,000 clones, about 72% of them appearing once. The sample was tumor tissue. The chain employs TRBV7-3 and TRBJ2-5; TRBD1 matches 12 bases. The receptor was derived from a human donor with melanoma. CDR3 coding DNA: TGTGCCAGCAGCTTACTCGGGGGACAGGGGGCGAAGACCCAGTACTTC. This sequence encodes CASSLLGGQGAKTQYF.